The present T cell receptor beta chain was sequenced within a study of CD8 T cells in ankylosing spondylitis. Notes on the study in general: Disease-linked clones reportedly concentrated significantly in matched ankylosing spondylitis synovial fluid. Seemingly distinctive of ankylosing spondylitis blood was a TCR beta motif formed by eight highly homologous variants.

This CDR3 is 17 amino acids long. About this clonotype: The antigen is not known. An end of the junction differs from the germline gene, which may be a read error.

TCRdb reanalysed the 5' RACE reads using MiXCR and keeps one entry per CDR3 protein. Of roughly 370,000 distinct CDR3 sequences in the sample, about a fifth were seen once. The TCR comes from a male donor with ankylosing spondylitis. Sequenced input: blood, either unsorted or a sorted T cell fraction (not recorded which). V usage is TRBV12-3 or TRBV12-4 and J usage is TRBJ2-3; 13 bases match TRBD2. CDR3 coding DNA: TGTACCAGCAGTTTACCCAGACGGACTAGCGGGAGCAATACGCAGTATTTT. It encodes CTSSLPRRTSGSNTQYF.